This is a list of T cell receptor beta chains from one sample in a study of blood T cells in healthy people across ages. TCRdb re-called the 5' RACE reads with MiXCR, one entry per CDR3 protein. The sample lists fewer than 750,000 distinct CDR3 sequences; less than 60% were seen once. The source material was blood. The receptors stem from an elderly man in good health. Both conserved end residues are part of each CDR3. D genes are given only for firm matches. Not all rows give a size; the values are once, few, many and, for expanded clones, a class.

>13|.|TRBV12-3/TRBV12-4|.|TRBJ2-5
CASRGGAWETQYF
TGTGCCAGCAGGGGGGGGGCATGGGAGACCCAGTACTTC
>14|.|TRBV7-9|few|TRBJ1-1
CASSRSQGNTEAFF
TGTGCCAGCAGCCGGAGCCAGGGCAACACTGAAGCTTTCTTT
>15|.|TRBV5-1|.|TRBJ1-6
CASSRGTLEGSPLHF
TGCGCCAGCAGCCGAGGGACCCTCGAAGGCTCACCCCTCCACTTT
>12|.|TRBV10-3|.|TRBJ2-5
CAISLGGETQYF
TGTGCCATCTCATTAGGAGGGGAGACCCAGTACTTC
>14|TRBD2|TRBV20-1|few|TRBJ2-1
CSAYGLAGDNEQFF
TGCAGTGCTTATGGACTAGCGGGAGACAATGAGCAGTTCTTC
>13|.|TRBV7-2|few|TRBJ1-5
CASSPNLNQPQHF
TGTGCCAGCAGCCCCAACCTAAATCAGCCCCAGCATTTT
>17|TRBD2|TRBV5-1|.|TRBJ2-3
CASSPWASGDGTDTQYF
TGCGCCAGCAGCCCGTGGGCTAGCGGGGATGGCACAGATACGCAGTATTTT
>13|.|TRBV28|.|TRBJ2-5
CASTSFGGQTQYF
TGTGCCAGCACTTCCTTCGGGGGGCAGACCCAGTACTTC
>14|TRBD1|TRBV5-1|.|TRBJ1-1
CASEERDRGTEAFF
TGCGCCAGCGAAGAGCGGGACAGGGGAACTGAAGCTTTCTTT
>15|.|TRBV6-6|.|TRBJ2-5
CASGYTGLDTETQYF
TGTGCCAGCGGTTACACGGGGTTGGACACTGAGACCCAGTACTTC
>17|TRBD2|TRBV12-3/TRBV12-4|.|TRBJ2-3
CASSPDRLAGGADTQYF
TGTGCCAGCAGTCCGGACCGGCTAGCGGGAGGGGCGGATACGCAGTATTTT
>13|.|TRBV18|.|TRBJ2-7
CASSKLMGGEQYF
TGTGCCAGCTCAAAACTTATGGGGGGCGAGCAGTACTTC
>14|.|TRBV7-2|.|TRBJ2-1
CASIDRLSYNEQFF
TGTGCCAGCATCGACAGGCTTTCCTACAATGAGCAGTTCTTC
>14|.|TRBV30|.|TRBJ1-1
CAWSTPRWNTEAFF
TGTGCCTGGAGTACGCCGCGGTGGAACACTGAAGCTTTCTTT
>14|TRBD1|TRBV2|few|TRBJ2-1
CASNRDRGNCEQFF
TGTGCCAGCAACCGGGACAGGGGTAACTGTGAGCAGTTCTTC
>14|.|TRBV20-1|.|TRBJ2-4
CSARPTGAKNIQYF
TGCAGTGCTAGACCGACGGGAGCCAAAAACATTCAGTACTTC
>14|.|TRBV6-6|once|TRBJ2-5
CASSYITNFDEQYF
TGTGCCAGCAGTTACATAACTAACTTCGATGAGCAGTACTTC
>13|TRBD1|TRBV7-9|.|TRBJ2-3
CAGSQGAQDTQYF
TGTGCCGGGTCACAGGGGGCGCAAGATACGCAGTATTTT
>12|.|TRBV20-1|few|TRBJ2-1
CSARAGAVEQFF
TGCAGTGCTAGAGCGGGGGCGGTTGAGCAGTTCTTC
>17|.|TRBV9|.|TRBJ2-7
CASSDSVVSGGGYEQYF
TGTGCCAGCAGCGATTCGGTAGTTTCCGGAGGGGGCTACGAGCAGTACTTC
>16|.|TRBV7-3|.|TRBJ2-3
CASSLGWGLSTDTQYF
TGTGCCAGCAGCTTAGGGTGGGGCCTTAGCACAGATACGCAGTATTTT
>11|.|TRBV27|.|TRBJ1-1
CASRDRTEAFF
TGTGCCAGCAGGGACCGCACTGAAGCTTTCTTT
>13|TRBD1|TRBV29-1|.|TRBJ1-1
CSVPPGQGSEAFF
TGCAGCGTGCCCCCGGGACAGGGGAGTGAGGCTTTCTTT
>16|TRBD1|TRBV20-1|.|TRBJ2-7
CRPKGIGGPNYNEQYF
TGCAGGCCCAAGGGAATAGGGGGCCCCAATTACAATGAGCAGTACTTC
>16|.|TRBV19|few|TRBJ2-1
CASKVSASTSYNEQFF
TGTGCCAGTAAGGTCTCCGCCTCAACCTCCTACAATGAGCAGTTCTTC
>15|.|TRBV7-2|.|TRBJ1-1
CASSLIPAGNTEAFF
TGTGCCAGCAGCTTAATCCCAGCGGGGAACACTGAAGCTTTCTTT
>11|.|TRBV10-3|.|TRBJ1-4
CAIGGGEKLFF
TGTGCCATCGGGGGTGGTGAAAAACTGTTTTTT
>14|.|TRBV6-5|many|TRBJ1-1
CASRRGDMNTEAFF
TGTGCCAGCCGGAGAGGGGACATGAACACTGAAGCTTTCTTT
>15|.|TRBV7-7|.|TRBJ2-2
CASSRSPVGTGELFF
TGTGCTAGCAGCCGCTCCCCGGTGGGCACCGGGGAGCTGTTTTTT
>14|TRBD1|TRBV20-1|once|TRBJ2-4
CSAQGALAKNIQYF
TGCAGTGCTCAGGGGGCTTTAGCCAAAAACATTCAGTACTTC
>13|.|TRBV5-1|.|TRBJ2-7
CASGRDSSGEQYF
TGCGCCAGCGGGCGGGACAGCAGTGGCGAGCAGTACTTC
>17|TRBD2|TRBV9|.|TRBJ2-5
CASSGGSQGGLQETQYF
TGTGCCAGCAGCGGGGGGAGTCAGGGAGGGTTACAAGAGACCCAGTACTTC
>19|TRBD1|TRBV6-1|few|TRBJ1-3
CASRDNRGYTMSSGNTIYF
TGTGCCAGCAGAGATAACAGGGGGTATACAATGAGCTCTGGAAACACCATATATTTT
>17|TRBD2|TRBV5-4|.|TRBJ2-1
CASSVNSGGDLYNEQFF
TGCGCCAGCAGCGTAAATAGCGGGGGAGACCTTTACAATGAGCAGTTCTTC
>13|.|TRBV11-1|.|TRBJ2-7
CAWSVSQSYEQYF
TGTGCCTGGAGTGTAAGTCAGAGCTACGAGCAGTACTTC
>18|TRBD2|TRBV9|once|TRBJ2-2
CASSVGASGGPGTGELFF
TGTGCCAGCAGCGTAGGTGCTAGCGGGGGGCCGGGAACCGGGGAGCTGTTTTTT
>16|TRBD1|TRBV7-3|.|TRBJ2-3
CASSLTRDRGADTQYF
TGTGCCAGCAGCTTAACTAGGGACAGGGGCGCAGATACGCAGTATTTT
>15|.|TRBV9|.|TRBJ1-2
CASSQTRDGGYGYTF
TGTGCCAGCAGCCAGACCCGGGACGGAGGATATGGCTACACCTTC
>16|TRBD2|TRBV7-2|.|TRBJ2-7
CASSFTSGGPYNEQYF
TGTGCCAGCAGCTTCACTAGCGGGGGGCCCTACAATGAGCAGTACTTC